The rows below give T cell receptor beta chains drawn from one sample of a study of blood T cell repertoires in COVID-19. TCRdb's table, derived via immunoSEQ multiplex PCR, lists solely in-frame clones and lacks some. Of over 250,000 clones listed, roughly 90% are singletons. The sequenced sample was PBMCs or T cells enriched from blood (not recorded which). Receptors originate from a woman younger than 30 who had recovered from COVID-19. The CDR3 runs from the conserved cysteine through the conserved F or W. A D gene is named only where the DNA matches it firmly. Some rows mark clone size as missing; the rest say once, few, many or name a class of expanded clone.

j_call clone_size cdr3_length v_call d_call cdr3_aa cdr3_nt
TRBJ1-6 . 16 TRBV21-1 . CASSKRDAGGDSPLHF TGTGCCAGCAGCAAACGAGATGCAGGGGGCGATTCACCCCTCCACTTT
TRBJ2-7 . 16 TRBV9 TRBD2 CASSVVPGGGFYEQYF TGTGCCAGCAGCGTAGTTCCTGGGGGAGGGTTCTACGAGCAGTACTTC
TRBJ2-5 once 16 TRBV28 TRBD1 CASSLGARQGSETQYF TGTGCCAGCAGTTTAGGCGCCCGACAGGGGTCAGAGACCCAGTACTTC
TRBJ1-2 . 15 TRBV15 . CATSRVSGVNYGYTF TGTGCCACCAGCAGAGTATCAGGGGTGAACTATGGCTACACCTTC
TRBJ2-3 . 14 TRBV2 . CASQLLRTTDTQYF TGTGCCAGCCAACTCCTCCGCACCACAGATACGCAGTATTTT
TRBJ1-4 . 17 TRBV24-1 TRBD1 CATSGRTGDATNEKLFF TGTGCCACCAGTGGAAGGACAGGGGACGCAACTAATGAAAAACTGTTTTTT
TRBJ1-6 . 14 TRBV5-8 TRBD1 CASSVGQGYSPLHF TGTGCCAGCAGCGTAGGACAGGGTTATTCACCCCTCCACTTT
TRBJ2-1 . 15 TRBV18 TRBD1 CASSGGQGDYNEQFF TGTGCCAGCTCCGGGGGACAGGGGGATTACAATGAGCAGTTCTTC
TRBJ2-5 . 14 TRBV24-1 . CATSDPRGQETQYF TGTGCCACCAGTGATCCCAGGGGCCAAGAGACCCAGTACTTC
TRBJ2-7 . 13 TRBV7-2 TRBD2 CASSFRSGGEQYF TGTGCCAGCAGCTTCCGCTCGGGGGGCGAGCAGTACTTC
TRBJ1-2 . 16 TRBV6-5 TRBD1 CASSYSGTGLSYGYTF TGTGCCAGCAGTTACTCAGGGACAGGGTTATCCTATGGCTACACCTTC
TRBJ2-5 . 17 TRBV18 TRBD1 CASSPTSGQGWQETQYF TGTGCCAGCTCACCTACATCCGGACAGGGGTGGCAAGAGACCCAGTACTTC
TRBJ2-6 . 15 TRBV2 . CASRVRVSGANVLTF TGTGCCAGCAGAGTCAGGGTATCCGGGGCCAACGTCCTGACTTTC
TRBJ2-7 . 17 TRBV7-6 TRBD2 CASSLVSSAGVYYEQYF TGTGCCAGCAGCTTAGTTTCCTCAGCGGGAGTGTATTACGAGCAGTACTTC
TRBJ1-2 . 13 TRBV7-9 . CASSPTAGHGYTF TGTGCCAGCAGCCCCACAGCGGGGCATGGCTACACCTTC
TRBJ2-7 . 16 TRBV28 TRBD1 CASSLAGGLHALKQYF TGTGCCAGCAGTTTAGCAGGGGGTCTCCATGCCTTGAAGCAGTACTTC
TRBJ2-3 few 14 TRBV6-5 . CASTNSIGTDTQYF TGTGCCAGCACTAACTCCATCGGGACAGATACGCAGTATTTT
TRBJ1-2 . 15 TRBV11-2 TRBD1 CASSLTGRGNYGYTF TGTGCCAGCAGCTTGACAGGGCGGGGTAACTATGGCTACACCTTC
TRBJ2-7 . 19 TRBV28 TRBD1 CASSWGQSPRFVGQYEQYF TGTGCCAGCAGTTGGGGACAGAGCCCTAGGTTTGTGGGACAGTACGAGCAGTACTTC
TRBJ1-1 . 13 TRBV28 . CASSYGKNTEAFF TGTGCCAGCAGTTATGGCAAGAACACTGAAGCTTTCTTT
TRBJ2-3 . 16 TRBV6-1 TRBD1 CASSEAQGQGADTQYF TGTGCCAGCAGTGAAGCGCAGGGACAGGGGGCAGATACGCAGTATTTT
TRBJ2-7 once 14 TRBV5-4 . CASSFGRGDYEQYF TGTGCCAGCAGCTTTGGCAGGGGAGACTACGAGCAGTACTTC
TRBJ2-1 once 15 TRBV5-4 . CASSLDSLLYNEQFF TGTGCCAGCAGCTTGGACTCCCTTTTATACAATGAGCAGTTCTTC
TRBJ1-3 . 16 TRBV5-1 . CASSPSGSRSGNTIYF TGCGCCAGCAGCCCCTCAGGGTCCCGCTCTGGAAACACCATATATTTT
TRBJ2-1 . 18 TRBV19 TRBD2 CASSIRGGGGVSYNEQFF TGTGCCAGTAGTATACGGGGTGGTGGGGGGGTCTCCTACAATGAGCAGTTCTTC
TRBJ2-2 . 15 TRBV5-1 . CASSGNPGGGGELFF TGCGCCAGCAGCGGCAACCCGGGGGGCGGCGGGGAGCTGTTTTTT
TRBJ2-5 . 16 TRBV24-1 TRBD1 CATSDFAQGGQETQYF TGTGCCACCAGTGATTTCGCACAGGGGGGACAAGAGACCCAGTACTTC
TRBJ2-3 once 19 TRBV4-3 TRBD2 CASSQDGSRGLAGAVTQYF TGCGCCAGCAGCCAAGATGGGAGTCGGGGACTAGCGGGAGCGGTTACGCAGTATTTT
TRBJ1-4 . 12 TRBV25-1 . CASSESGRKLFF TGTGCCAGCAGTGAATCGGGGAGAAAACTGTTTTTT
TRBJ1-1 . 12 TRBV6-5 . CASRPGDTEAFF TGTGCCTCAAGGCCCGGAGACACTGAAGCTTTCTTT
TRBJ1-2 . 13 TRBV7-9 . CASSFSEYYGYTF TGTGCCAGCAGCTTTTCGGAGTACTATGGCTACACCTTC
TRBJ2-3 . 15 TRBV7-6 . CASSLLGGPTDTQYF TGTGCCAGCAGCTTACTGGGGGGGCCGACGGATACGCAGTATTTT